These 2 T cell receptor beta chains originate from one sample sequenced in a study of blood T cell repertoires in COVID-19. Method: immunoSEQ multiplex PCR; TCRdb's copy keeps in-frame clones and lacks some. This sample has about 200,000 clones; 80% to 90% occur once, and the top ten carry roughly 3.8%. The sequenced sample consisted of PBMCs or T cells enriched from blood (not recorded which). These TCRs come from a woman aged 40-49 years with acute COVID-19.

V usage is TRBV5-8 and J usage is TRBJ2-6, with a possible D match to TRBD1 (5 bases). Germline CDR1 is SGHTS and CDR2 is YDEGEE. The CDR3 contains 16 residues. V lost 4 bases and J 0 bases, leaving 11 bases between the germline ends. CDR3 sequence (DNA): TGTGCCAGCAGCGTCCTAGGGGTCTCTGGGGCCAACGTCCTGACTTTC. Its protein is CASSVLGVSGANVLTF.

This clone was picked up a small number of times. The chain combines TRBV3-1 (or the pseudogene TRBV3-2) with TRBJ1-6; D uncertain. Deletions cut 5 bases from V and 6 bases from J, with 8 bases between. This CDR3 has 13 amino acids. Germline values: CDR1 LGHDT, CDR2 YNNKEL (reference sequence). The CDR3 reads CASSSQINSPLHF. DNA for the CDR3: TGTGCCAGCAGCTCCCAAATTAATTCACCCCTCCACTTT.